These 21 T cell receptor beta chains came from one sample sequenced in a study of post-analysis software for immune sequencing data. These receptors have no identified antigens. Prepared libraries of TCR beta cDNA carried unique molecular identifiers. TCRdb reanalysed the PCR reads using MiXCR and keeps one entry per CDR3 protein. Of approximately 730,000 distinct CDR3 sequences detected, 25% to 30% appear once; the ten largest clones hold around 0.55%. General observations from the study: Patients showed TRBV5-6, TRBV5-1 and TRBV20-1 among a handful of TRBV segments more frequent than in controls.

The sequencing sample was made of blood. Receptor source: a girl between 5 and 17 years old with multiple sclerosis.

This clonotype was seen more than once but under ten times. The V and J genes are TRBV7-2 and TRBJ2-3; the match to TRBD2 covers 9 bases. The CDR3 runs 18 residues. The germline CDR1 and CDR2 sequences are SGHTA and FQGNSA. With 4 bases clipped from V and 0 bases from J, the junction kept 11 bases outside the gene matches. The CDR3, as DNA: TGTGCCAGCAGCTCCCGGGGAGCGGGAGGCACTAGCACAGATACGCAGTATTTT. It codes for CASSSRGAGGTSTDTQYF.

The chain is built from TRBV7-8 and TRBJ2-5; 9 nucleotides align to TRBD1. Looked up from germline, CDR1 is SGHVS and CDR2 is FQNEAQ. The CDR3 is made up of 15 amino acids. V lost 0 bases and J lost 4; bases outside the gene matches: 3. The CDR3 sequence: CASSLAVGQGETQYF. CDR3 in DNA: TGTGCCAGCAGCTTAGCGGTGGGACAGGGAGAGACCCAGTACTTC. Full variable domain (rest looked up from reference TRBV7-8 and TRBJ2-5): GAGVSQSPRYKVAKRGQDVALRCDPISGHVSLFWYQQALGQGPEFLTYFQNEAQLDKSGLPSDRFFAERPEGSVSTLKIQRTQQEDSAVYLCASSLAVGQGETQYFGPGTRLLVL.

The rearrangement joins TRBV5-1 to TRBJ2-2; 11 nucleotides agree with TRBD2. The CDR3 has 16 amino acids. Germline V lookup: CDR1 SGHRS, CDR2 YFSETQ. The trim removed 0 bases at V and 3 bases at J, leaving 1 base unmatched. CDR3 DNA: TGCGCCAGCAGCTTGGGACTAGCGGGATACACCGGGGAGCTGTTTTTT. Its translation: CASSLGLAGYTGELFF.

This chain links TRBV20-1 with TRBJ2-7; 9 bases match TRBD2. V lost 3 bases to trimming and J lost 12 bases; unmatched junction nucleotides: 12. The length of the CDR3 is 13 residues. Germline V lookup: CDR1 DFQATT, CDR2 SNEGSKA (reference sequence). CDR3 sequence: CSASPSGEETRYF. For the CDR3, the DNA is TGCAGTGCTAGTCCTAGCGGGGAAGAGACCCGGTACTTC.

This clonotype showed up many times. The junction does not match germline at one end; this may be a read error. This chain joins TRBV12-3 or TRBV12-4 and TRBJ1-6; D uncertain. CDR3 length: 14 amino acids. Here the CDR3 DNA reads TGTGCCAGCAGCTTAGGTCGGAATAATTCACCCCTCCACTTT. It codes for CASSLGRNNSPLHF.

V gene TRBV20-1 combines with J gene TRBJ2-5, with 9 bases lining up with TRBD2. The better agreement between TRBJ2-7 and the DNA end casts doubt on the J call. Germline CDR1 reads DFQATT; CDR2 reads SNEGSKA (reference sequence). This CDR3 contains 14 residues. The CDR3 loop is CSARIPSGVYEQYF. CDR3 coding DNA: TGCAGTGCTAGAATCCCTAGCGGGGTTTACGAGCAGTACTTC.

The chain has TRBV13 and TRBJ1-4; D perhaps matches TRBD1 (5 bases). The V and J ends lost 5 bases and 3 bases respectively, with 10 bases between them. This CDR3 is built from 14 residues. Germline-derived CDR1 and CDR2 are PRHDT and FYEKMQ (reference sequence). This CDR3 reads CASSHRQSNEKLFF. The DNA of the CDR3 is TGTGCCAGCAGCCACAGGCAGTCTAATGAAAAACTGTTTTTT.

This clonotype was picked up many times. The rearrangement links TRBV7-9 to TRBJ2-7; D is unclear. CDR1 is SEHNR, CDR2 FQNEAQ, per germline (reference sequence). V lost 2 bases and J 5 bases, leaving 7 bases between the germline ends. The CDR3 consists of 12 residues. The CDR3 nucleotides read TGTGCCAGCAGCTTAAGTGCCAACGAGCAGTACTTC. It yields the protein CASSLSANEQYF. The full variable domain, in which reference TRBV7-9 and TRBJ2-7 provide the parts outside the CDR3, is DTGVSQNPRHKITKRGQNVTFRCDPISEHNRLYWYRQTLGQGPEFLTYFQNEAQLEKSRLLSDRFSAERPKGSFSTLEIQRTEQGDSAMYLCASSLSANEQYFGPGTRLTVT.

This chain uses TRBV7-2 with TRBJ1-6; maybe TRBD1 (6 bases). Germline-derived CDR1 and CDR2 are SGHTA and FQGNSA. The CDR3 covers 15 residues. Trimming left V 1 base short and J 8 bases short, with 12 bases between. The CDR3 coding sequence is TGTGCCAGCAGCTTAGGTTCTCACAGGGATTCACCCCTCCACTTT. Protein product: CASSLGSHRDSPLHF.

This clonotype was detected a few times. This chain connects TRBV29-1 to TRBJ1-1; 8 nucleotides line up with TRBD1. This CDR3 comprises 14 residues. The V and J ends lost 5 bases and 6 bases, in that order; junction bases with no gene match: 11. Germline V gene data show CDR1 as SQVTM and CDR2 as ANQGSEA. The CDR3 loop is CSVWKSDRVPEAFF. The CDR3, as DNA: TGCAGCGTTTGGAAATCGGACAGGGTACCTGAAGCTTTCTTT. Using reference TRBV29-1 and TRBJ1-1 for the parts outside the CDR3, the full variable domain is SAVISQKPSRDICQRGTSLTIQCQVDSQVTMMFWYRQQPGQSLTLIATANQGSEATYESGFVIDKFPISRPNLTFSTLTVSNMSPEDSSIYLCSVWKSDRVPEAFFGQGTRLTVV.

This clonotype was seen a few times. The CDR3 here is CASSYSGDRGLSEQYF. The CDR3 bases are TGTGCCAGCAGTTACTCGGGGGACAGGGGTCTTTCCGAGCAGTACTTC. This chain connects TRBV6-5 to TRBJ2-7; 10 bases match TRBD1. CDR1 and CDR2 (germline): MNHEY, SVGAGI. This CDR3 has 16 residues. Unmatched junction bases numbered 8, after V lost 0 bases and J lost 6 bases.

The V and J genes are TRBV4-3 and TRBJ2-3; 7 nucleotides line up with TRBD2. Germline CDR1 reads LGHNA; CDR2 reads YSLEER. Losses at the gene ends were 4 bases for V and 0 bases for J; bases not matched to a gene: 13. The CDR3 is 18 amino acids. The CDR3 nucleotides read TGCGCCAGCAGCCGCACCACCGCACTAGCGTCTAGCACAGATACGCAGTATTTT. Translated, it gives CASSRTTALASSTDTQYF.

The CDR3 loop reads CASSHGRHQETQYF. DNA for the CDR3: TGCGCCAGCAGTCACGGGCGTCACCAAGAGACCCAGTACTTC. The gene calls are TRBV4-3 and TRBJ2-5, with D unclear. Looked up from germline, CDR1 is LGHNA and CDR2 is YSLEER. V was trimmed by 6 bases and J by 0 bases, leaving 11 bases between them. The CDR3 has 14 amino acids.

The genes are TRBV6-5 and TRBJ1-3; D remains ambiguous. The CDR3 covers 15 residues. The V gene's germline CDR1 is MNHEY and CDR2 SVGAGI. Between the trimmed V and J ends, which lost 5 bases and 0 bases, there was a span of 11 bases. The CDR3 here is CASSLTGSSGNTIYF. The CDR3 DNA reads as TGTGCCAGCAGTCTGACGGGAAGCTCTGGAAACACCATATATTTT.

The genes are TRBV6-2 or TRBV6-3 and TRBJ2-5; 9 nucleotides line up with TRBD1. Germline V gene sequence: CDR1 MNHEY, CDR2 SVGEGT. V lost 2 bases to trimming and J lost 6 bases; unmatched junction nucleotides: 7. This CDR3 has 15 amino acids. The CDR3 protein is CASSYGTGGSKTQYF. The CDR3 DNA sequence: TGTGCCAGCAGTTACGGAACAGGGGGCTCGAAGACCCAGTACTTC.

The chain couples TRBV20-1 to TRBJ2-7, with a possible D match to TRBD1 (6 bases). The V and J ends lost 5 bases and 2 bases respectively, with 16 bases between them. The CDR3 runs to 14 residues. CDR1 and CDR2 from the germline V gene are DFQATT and SNEGSKA (reference sequence). Here the CDR3 DNA reads TGCAGTGCTCCCCTAGGGGGTTTTACCTACGAGCAGTACTTC. Translation gives CSAPLGGFTYEQYF.

This clonotype occurred many times. The chain joins TRBV29-1 to TRBJ1-2; D is unresolved. This CDR3 region has 11 residues. The V gene's germline CDR1 is SQVTM and CDR2 ANQGSEA. Trimming pared 4 bases from V and 3 bases from J, leaving 6 bases between. CDR3 sequence (DNA): TGCAGCGTTGGACAAGACTATGGCTACACCTTC. Its protein product is CSVGQDYGYTF.

CDR3 region: CSAQGPQGGQPQHF. In nucleotides, the CDR3 is TGCAGTGCCCAGGGGCCACAGGGAGGCCAGCCCCAGCATTTT. J is TRBJ1-5 and V is TRBV20-1, with D tentatively TRBD1 (6 bases). From germline, CDR1 is DFQATT and CDR2 SNEGSKA (reference sequence). Trimming took off 6 bases at V and 7 bases at J, with 19 bases between the two ends. CDR3 length: 14 residues.

This chain links TRBV7-8 with TRBJ2-6, with D unclear. Trimming took off 4 bases at V and 2 bases at J, with 9 bases between the two ends. The V gene's germline CDR1 is SGHVS and CDR2 FQNEAQ. The CDR3 sequence is 15 residues long. Here the CDR3 DNA reads TGTGCCAGCAGCTCATCGCCTACTGGGGCCAACGTCCTGACTTTC. Its protein product is CASSSSPTGANVLTF.

The CDR3, as DNA: TGCGCCAGCAGCTTGAGGACAGGGAAGGAGCAAGAGACCCAGTACTTC. Protein sequence: CASSLRTGKEQETQYF. The V gene is TRBV5-1, the J gene TRBJ2-5; 8 bases line up with TRBD1. Germline V CDR1 and CDR2: SGHRS, YFSETQ. V trimming: 1 base; J trimming: 2 bases; junction bases outside the gene matches: 7. The CDR3 contains 16 residues.

V gene TRBV20-1 combines with J gene TRBJ2-3; 9 nucleotides agree with TRBD2. The germline V gene encodes CDR1 DFQATT and CDR2 SNEGSKA (reference sequence). V gave up 4 bases and J gave up 4 bases; unmatched junction bases: 6. This CDR3 spans 14 amino acids. CDR3 loop: CSAIRLADADTQYF. CDR3 sequence (DNA): TGCAGTGCTATCAGACTAGCGGATGCAGATACGCAGTATTTT.